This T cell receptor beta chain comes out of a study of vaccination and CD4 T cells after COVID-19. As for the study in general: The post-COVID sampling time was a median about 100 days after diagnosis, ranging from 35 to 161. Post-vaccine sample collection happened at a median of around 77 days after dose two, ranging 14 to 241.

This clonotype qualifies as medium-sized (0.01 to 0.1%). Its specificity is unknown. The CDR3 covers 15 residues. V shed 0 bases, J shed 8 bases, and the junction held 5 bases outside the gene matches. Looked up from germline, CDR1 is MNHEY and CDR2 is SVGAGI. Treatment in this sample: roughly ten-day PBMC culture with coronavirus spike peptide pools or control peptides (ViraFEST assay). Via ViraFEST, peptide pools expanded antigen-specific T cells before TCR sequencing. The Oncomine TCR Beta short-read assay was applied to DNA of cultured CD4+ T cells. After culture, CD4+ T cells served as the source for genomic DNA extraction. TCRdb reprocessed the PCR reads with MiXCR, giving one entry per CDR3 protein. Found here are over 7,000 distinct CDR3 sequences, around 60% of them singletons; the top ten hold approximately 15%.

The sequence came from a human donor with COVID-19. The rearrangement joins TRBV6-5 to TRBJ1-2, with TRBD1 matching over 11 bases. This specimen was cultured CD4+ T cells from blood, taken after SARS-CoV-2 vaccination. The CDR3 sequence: CASSYSDRGLSGYTF. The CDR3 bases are TGTGCCAGCAGTTACTCGGACAGGGGGCTATCGGGCTACACCTTC.